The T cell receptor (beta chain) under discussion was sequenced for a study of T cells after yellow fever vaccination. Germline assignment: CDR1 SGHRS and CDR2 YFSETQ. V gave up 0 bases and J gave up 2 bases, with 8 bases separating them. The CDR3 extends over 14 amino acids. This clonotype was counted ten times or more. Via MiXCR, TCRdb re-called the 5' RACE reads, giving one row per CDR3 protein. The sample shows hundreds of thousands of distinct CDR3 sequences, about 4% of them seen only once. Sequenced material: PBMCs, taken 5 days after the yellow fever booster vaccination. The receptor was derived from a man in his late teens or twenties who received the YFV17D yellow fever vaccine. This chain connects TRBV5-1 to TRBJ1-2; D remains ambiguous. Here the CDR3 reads CASSLESTNYGYTF. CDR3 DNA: TGCGCCAGCAGCTTGGAGTCGACCAACTATGGCTACACCTTC.